The present TCR beta chain was sequenced within a study of blood T cell repertoires in COVID-19. Study-wide background: Acute and convalescent COVID-19 samples came from the United States, Italy and Spain. From T cells, B-cell-depleted T cells, or PBMCs came the material, which was cDNA or gDNA.

Sequencing was performed with immunoSEQ multiplex PCR; in TCRdb, only in-frame clones are kept and a portion is missing. The sample holds around 130,000 clones, about 90% seen once. The CDR3 runs 15 residues. Looked up from germline, CDR1 is ENHRY and CDR2 is SYGVKD. V shed 6 bases and J 3 bases; nucleotides not matched to a gene: 5. The rearrangement joins TRBV10-3 to TRBJ1-1; 12 bases fit TRBD1. Sample: peripheral blood. The clonotype comes from an elderly woman with acute or convalescent COVID-19. The CDR3 reads CAIRVGQGAHTEAFF. CDR3 sequence (DNA): TGTGCCATCAGGGTGGGACAGGGGGCACACACTGAAGCTTTCTTT.